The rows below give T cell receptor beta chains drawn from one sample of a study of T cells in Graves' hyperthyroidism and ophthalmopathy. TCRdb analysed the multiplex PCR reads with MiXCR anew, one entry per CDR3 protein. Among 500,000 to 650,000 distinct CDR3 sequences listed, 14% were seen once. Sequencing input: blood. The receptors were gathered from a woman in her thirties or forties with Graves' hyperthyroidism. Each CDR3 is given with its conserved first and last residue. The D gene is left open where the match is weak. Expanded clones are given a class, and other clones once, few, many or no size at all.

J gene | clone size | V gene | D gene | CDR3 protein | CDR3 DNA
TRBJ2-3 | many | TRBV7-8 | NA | CASSLALRVDTQYF | TGTGCCAGCAGCTTAGCCCTACGAGTAGATACGCAGTATTTT
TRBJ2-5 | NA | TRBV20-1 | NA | CSVEEGPQETQYF | TGCAGCGTCGAGGAGGGGCCTCAAGAGACCCAGTACTTC
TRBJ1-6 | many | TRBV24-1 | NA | CATSEAGNSPLHF | TGTGCCACCAGTGAGGCAGGAAATTCACCCCTCCACTTT
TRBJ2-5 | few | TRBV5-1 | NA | CASSLILGETQYF | TGCGCCAGCAGCTTGATTCTAGGCGAGACCCAGTACTTC
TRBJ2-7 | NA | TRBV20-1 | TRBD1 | CSASDRDRAYEQYF | TGCAGTGCTAGCGATCGGGACAGGGCATACGAGCAGTACTTC
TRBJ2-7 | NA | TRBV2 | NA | CASRSSSYNEQYF | TGTGCCAGCAGATCGAGCTCCTACAATGAGCAGTACTTC
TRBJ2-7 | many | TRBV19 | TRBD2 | CASSNPPGLAGLYEQYF | TGTGCCAGTAGTAATCCTCCGGGACTAGCGGGGCTCTACGAGCAGTACTTC
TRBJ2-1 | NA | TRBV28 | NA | CASSPSIKLIYNEQFF | TGTGCCAGCAGTCCCTCTATAAAATTAATATACAATGAGCAGTTCTTT
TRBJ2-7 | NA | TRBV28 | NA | CASSPGTPYETRSYEQYF | TGTGCCAGCAGTCCCGGGACCCCCTATGAAACACGGTCCTACGAGCAGTACTTC
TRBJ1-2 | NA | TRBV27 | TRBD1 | CATRDSAYGYTF | TGTGCCACCCGGGACAGCGCCTATGGCTACACCTTC
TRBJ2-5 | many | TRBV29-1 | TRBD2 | CSVEGERERDQETQYF | TGCAGCGTTGAGGGTGAGCGGGAGAGAGACCAAGAGACCCAGTACTTC
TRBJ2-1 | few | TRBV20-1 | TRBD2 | CSAISGESSYNEQFF | TGCAGTGCTATTAGCGGGGAAAGCTCCTACAATGAGCAGTTCTTC
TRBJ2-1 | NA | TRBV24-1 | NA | CATSDPSGTGDNEQFF | TGTGCCACCAGTGATCCTTCAGGGACGGGAGACAATGAGCAGTTCTTC
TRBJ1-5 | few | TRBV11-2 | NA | CASSLDRRGVPQHF | TGTGCCAGCAGCTTAGACCGACGAGGAGTGCCCCAGCATTTT
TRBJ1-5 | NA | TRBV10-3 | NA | CAISGAPNQPQHF | TGTGCCATCAGCGGGGCTCCCAATCAGCCCCAGCATTTT
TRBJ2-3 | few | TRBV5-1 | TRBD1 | CASSLTGGRADTQYF | TGCGCCAGCAGCTTGACAGGGGGCCGGGCAGATACGCAGTATTTT
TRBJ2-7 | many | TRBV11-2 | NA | CASSLETRYEQYF | TGTGCCAGCAGCTTAGAAACAAGGTACGAGCAGTACTTC
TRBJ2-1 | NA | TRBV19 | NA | CASTGDPAMGEQFF | TGTGCCAGTACCGGGGACCCAGCCATGGGTGAGCAGTTCTTC
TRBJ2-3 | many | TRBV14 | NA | CASSQEREDTQYF | TGTGCCAGCAGCCAAGAACGAGAAGATACGCAGTATTTT
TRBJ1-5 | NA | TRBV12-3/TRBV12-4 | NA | CASSLQNSNQPQHF | TGTGCCAGCAGTTTACAGAATAGCAATCAGCCCCAGCATTTT
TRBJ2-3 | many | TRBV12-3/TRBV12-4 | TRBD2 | CASSQSGSMKDTQYF | TGTGCCAGCAGCCAGAGCGGGAGTATGAAAGATACGCAGTATTTT
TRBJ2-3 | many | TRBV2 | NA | CASSNSETSTDTQYF | TGTGCCAGCAGCAACTCCGAGACCAGCACAGATACGCAGTATTTT
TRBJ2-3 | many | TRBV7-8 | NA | CASSFDSSTDTQYF | TGTGCCAGCAGCTTCGACAGTAGCACAGATACGCAGTATTTT
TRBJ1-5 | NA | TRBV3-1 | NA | CASSQDPREQPQHF | TGTGCCAGCAGCCAAGATCCCAGGGAACAGCCCCAGCATTTT
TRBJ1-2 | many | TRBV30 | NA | CAWSVRGYGYTF | TGTGCCTGGAGTGTACGAGGGTATGGCTACACCTTC
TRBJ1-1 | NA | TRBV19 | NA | CASRGDWVNTEAFF | TGTGCCAGTAGGGGGGATTGGGTGAACACTGAAGCTTTCTTT
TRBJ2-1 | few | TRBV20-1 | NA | CSARESAGGSSYNEQFF | TGCAGTGCTAGAGAGAGTGCAGGGGGGAGCTCCTACAATGAGCAGTTCTTC
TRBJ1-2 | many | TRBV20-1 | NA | CSAKVVENYGYTF | TGCAGTGCTAAAGTCGTGGAAAACTATGGCTACACCTTC
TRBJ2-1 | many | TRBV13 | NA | CASSPRASSYNEQFF | TGTGCCAGCAGCCCGCGGGCGAGCTCCTACAATGAGCAGTTCTTC
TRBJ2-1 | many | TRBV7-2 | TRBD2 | CASTLSGSQFYNEQFF | TGTGCCAGCACGCTGAGCGGGAGTCAGTTCTACAATGAGCAGTTCTTC
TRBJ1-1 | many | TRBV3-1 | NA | CASSQDSPGVGEAFF | TGTGCCAGCAGCCAAGACTCCCCAGGCGTCGGGGAAGCTTTCTTT
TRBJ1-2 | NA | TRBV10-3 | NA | CAISESVGTNYGYTF | TGTGCCATCAGTGAGTCCGTAGGGACTAACTATGGCTACACCTTC
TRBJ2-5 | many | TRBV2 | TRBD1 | CASSPDRGQETQYF | TGTGCCAGCAGCCCCGACAGGGGCCAAGAGACCCAGTACTTC